Below, one T cell receptor beta chain is given with its context. The junction had 5 bases not matched to a gene; V was cut back by 4 bases and J by 2 bases. This CDR3 has 16 residues. Germline loops: CDR1 MNHNS, CDR2 SASEGT. The entry originates in a study of immune evolution from preneoplasia to lung adenocarcinoma. Libraries were prepared by immunoSEQ multiplex PCR; TCRdb keeps only in-frame clonotypes and omits some of them. This sample carries about 8,400 clones, around 81% of them seen once, and the ten largest clones take about 9%. This chain links TRBV6-1 with TRBJ2-6; 7 bases map to TRBD1. The receptor comes from a person aged 50-59 years with lung adenocarcinoma. The material sequenced was FFPE invasive lung adenocarcinoma tissue. CDR3 protein: CASSVGTAPGANVLTF. The CDR3 DNA follows: TGTGCCAGCAGTGTGGGGACAGCCCCTGGGGCCAACGTCCTGACTTTC.